This entry features one T cell receptor beta chain sequence. Its antigen is unidentified. The assay was immunoSEQ multiplex PCR, and TCRdb's table has in-frame clones only and misses some. Of approximately 120,000 clones listed, roughly 91% were seen once; the top ten hold roughly 10%. This sample was taken from a study of T cell responses to AZD1222 COVID-19 vaccine. General study points: Females outnumbered males among donors, who were mostly white British; clonal diversity was possibly underestimated. Recipients of two AZD1222 doses showed rising Spike-specific TCR breadth and depth.

Looked up from germline, CDR1 is MNHEY and CDR2 is SVGEGT. The CDR3 extends over 16 amino acids. V was clipped by 6 bases and J by 0 bases, with 14 bases between them. The rearrangement links TRBV6-2 or TRBV6-3 to TRBJ1-4; D gene ambiguous. The TCR was taken from an adult in good health. The sample here was peripheral blood, taken on day 0 of MenACWY control vaccination. The DNA for the CDR3 is TGTGCCAGCAGCCGTGCGAGAATTGCAACTAATGAAAAACTGTTTTTT. This gives the protein CASSRARIATNEKLFF.